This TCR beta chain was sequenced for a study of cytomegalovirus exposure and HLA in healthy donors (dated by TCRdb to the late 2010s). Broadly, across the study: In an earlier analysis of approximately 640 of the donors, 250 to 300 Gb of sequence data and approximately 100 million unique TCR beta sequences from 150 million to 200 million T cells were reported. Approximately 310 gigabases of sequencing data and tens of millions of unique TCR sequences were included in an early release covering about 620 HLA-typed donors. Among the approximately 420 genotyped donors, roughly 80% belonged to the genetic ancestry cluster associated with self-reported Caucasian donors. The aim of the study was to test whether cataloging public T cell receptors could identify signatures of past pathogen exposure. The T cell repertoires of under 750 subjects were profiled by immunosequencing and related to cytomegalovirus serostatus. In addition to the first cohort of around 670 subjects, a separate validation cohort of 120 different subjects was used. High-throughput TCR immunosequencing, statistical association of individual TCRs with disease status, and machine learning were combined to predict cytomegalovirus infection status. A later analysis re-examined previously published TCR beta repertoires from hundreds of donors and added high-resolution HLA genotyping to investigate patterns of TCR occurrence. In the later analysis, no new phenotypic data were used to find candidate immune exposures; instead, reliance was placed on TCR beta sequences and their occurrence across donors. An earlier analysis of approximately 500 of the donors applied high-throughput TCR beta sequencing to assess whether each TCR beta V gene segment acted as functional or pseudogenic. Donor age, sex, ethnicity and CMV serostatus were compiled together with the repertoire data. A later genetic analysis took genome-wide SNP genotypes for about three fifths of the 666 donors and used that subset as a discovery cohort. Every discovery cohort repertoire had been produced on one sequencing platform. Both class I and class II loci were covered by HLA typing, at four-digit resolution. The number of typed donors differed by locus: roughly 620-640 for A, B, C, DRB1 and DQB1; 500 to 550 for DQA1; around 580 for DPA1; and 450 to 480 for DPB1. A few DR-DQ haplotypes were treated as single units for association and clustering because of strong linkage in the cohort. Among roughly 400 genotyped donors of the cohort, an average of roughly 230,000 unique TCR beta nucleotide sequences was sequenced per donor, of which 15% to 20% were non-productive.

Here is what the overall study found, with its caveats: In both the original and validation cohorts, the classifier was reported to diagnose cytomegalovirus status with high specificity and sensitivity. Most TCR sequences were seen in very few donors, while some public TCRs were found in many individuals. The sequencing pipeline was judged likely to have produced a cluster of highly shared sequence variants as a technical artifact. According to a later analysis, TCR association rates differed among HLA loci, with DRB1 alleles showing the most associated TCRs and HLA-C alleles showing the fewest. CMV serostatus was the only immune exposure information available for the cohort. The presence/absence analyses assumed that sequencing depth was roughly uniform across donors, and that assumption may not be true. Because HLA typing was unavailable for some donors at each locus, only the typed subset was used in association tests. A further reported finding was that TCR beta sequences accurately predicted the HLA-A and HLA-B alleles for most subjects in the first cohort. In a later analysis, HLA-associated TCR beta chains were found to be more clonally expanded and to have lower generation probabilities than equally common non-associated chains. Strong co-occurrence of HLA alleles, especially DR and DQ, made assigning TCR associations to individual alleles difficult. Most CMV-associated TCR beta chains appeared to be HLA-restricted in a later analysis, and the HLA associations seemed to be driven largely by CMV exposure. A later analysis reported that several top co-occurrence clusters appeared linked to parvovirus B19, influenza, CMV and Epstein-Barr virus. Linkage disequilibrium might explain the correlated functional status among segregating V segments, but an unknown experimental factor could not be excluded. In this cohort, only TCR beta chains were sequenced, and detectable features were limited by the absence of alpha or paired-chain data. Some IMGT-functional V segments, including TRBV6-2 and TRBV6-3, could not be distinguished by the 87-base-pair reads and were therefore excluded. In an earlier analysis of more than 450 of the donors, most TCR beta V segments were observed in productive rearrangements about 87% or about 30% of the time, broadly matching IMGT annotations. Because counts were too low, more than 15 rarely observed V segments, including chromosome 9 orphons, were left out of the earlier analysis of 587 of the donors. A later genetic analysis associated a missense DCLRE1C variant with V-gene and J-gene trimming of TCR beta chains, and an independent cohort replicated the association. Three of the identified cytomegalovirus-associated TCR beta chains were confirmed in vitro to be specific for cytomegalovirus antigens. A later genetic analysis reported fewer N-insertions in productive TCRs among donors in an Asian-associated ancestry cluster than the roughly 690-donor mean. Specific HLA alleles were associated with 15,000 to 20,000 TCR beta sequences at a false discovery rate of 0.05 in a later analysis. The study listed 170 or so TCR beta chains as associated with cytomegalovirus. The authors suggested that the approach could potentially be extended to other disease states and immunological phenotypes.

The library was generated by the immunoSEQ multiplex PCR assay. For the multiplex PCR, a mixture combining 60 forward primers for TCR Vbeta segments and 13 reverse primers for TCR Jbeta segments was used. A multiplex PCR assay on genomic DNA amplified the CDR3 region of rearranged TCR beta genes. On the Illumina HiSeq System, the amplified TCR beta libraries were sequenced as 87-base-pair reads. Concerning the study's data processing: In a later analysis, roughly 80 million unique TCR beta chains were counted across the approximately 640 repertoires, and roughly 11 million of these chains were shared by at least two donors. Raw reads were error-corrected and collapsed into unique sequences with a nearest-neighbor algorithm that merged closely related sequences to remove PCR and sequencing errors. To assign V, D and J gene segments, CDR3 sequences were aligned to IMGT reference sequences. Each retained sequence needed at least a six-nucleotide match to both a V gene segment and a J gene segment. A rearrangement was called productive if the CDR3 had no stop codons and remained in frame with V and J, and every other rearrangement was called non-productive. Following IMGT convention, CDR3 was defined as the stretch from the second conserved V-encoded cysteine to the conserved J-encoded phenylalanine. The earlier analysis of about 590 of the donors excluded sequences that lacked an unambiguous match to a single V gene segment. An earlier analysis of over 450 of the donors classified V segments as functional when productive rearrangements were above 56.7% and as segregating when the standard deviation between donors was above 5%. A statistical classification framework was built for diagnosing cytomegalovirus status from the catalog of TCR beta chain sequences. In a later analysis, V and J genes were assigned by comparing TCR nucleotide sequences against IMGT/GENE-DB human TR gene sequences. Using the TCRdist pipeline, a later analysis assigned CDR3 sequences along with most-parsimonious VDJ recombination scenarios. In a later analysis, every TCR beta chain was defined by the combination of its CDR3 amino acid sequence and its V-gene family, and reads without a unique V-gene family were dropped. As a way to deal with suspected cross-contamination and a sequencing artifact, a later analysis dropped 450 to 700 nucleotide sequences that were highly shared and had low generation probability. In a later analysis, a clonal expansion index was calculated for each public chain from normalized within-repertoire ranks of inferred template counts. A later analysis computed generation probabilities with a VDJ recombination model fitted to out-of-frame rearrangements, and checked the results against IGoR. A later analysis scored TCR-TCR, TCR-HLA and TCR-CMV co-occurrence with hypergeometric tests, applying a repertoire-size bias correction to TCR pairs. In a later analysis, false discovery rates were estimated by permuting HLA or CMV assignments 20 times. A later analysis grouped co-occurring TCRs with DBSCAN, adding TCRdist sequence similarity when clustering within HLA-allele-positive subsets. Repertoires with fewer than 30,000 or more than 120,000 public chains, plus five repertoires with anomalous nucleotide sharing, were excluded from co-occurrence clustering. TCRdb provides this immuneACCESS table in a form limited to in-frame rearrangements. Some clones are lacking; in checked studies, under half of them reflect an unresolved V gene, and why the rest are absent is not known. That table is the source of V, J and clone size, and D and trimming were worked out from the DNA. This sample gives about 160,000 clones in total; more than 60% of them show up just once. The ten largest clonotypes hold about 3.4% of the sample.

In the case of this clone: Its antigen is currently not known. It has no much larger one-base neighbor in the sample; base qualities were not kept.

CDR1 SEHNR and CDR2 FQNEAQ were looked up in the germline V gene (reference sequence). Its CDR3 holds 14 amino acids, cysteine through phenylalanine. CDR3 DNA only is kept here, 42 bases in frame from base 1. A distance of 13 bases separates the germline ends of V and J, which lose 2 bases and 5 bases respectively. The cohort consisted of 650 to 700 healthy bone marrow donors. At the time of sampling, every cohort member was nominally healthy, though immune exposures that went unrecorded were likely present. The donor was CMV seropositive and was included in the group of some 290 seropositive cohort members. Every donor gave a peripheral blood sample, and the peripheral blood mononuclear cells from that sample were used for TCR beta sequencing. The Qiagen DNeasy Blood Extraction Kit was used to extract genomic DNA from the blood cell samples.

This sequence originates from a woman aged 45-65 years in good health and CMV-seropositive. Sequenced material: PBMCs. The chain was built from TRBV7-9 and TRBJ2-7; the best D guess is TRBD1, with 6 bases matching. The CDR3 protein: CASSLWAGDHEQYF. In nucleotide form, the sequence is TGTGCCAGCAGCTTATGGGCAGGGGACCACGAGCAGTACTTC.